What follows are 20 T cell receptor beta chains derived from one specimen sequenced in a study of Graves' ophthalmopathy and Graves' hyperthyroidism. Using RNA transcripts, the TCR beta CDR3 regions were amplified. Scientists carried out first-round RT-PCR using HTBI primers and then a second-round multiplex PCR. TCRdb called the multiplex PCR reads again in MiXCR, with one record for every CDR3 protein. The sample yields about 400,000 distinct CDR3 sequences, 20% to 25% seen once. The specimen was peripheral blood. Source of these receptors: a woman between 18 and 29 years old with stable Graves' hyperthyroidism.

This clonotype was recorded at least ten times. The J gene is TRBJ1-2, the V gene TRBV6-5; 9 nucleotides match TRBD1. V shed 5 bases and J 2 bases; nucleotides not matched to a gene: 3. This CDR3 comprises 14 residues. Per germline, CDR1 MNHEY and CDR2 SVGAGI. CDR3 loop: CASSLQGANYGYTF. The CDR3 nucleotides are TGTGCCAGCAGTCTACAGGGGGCAAACTATGGCTACACCTTC.

Many counts were recorded for this clonotype. The chain couples TRBV12-3 or TRBV12-4 to TRBJ1-2; TRBD1 aligns across 7 bases. The CDR3 has 15 amino acids. V shed 7 bases and J 4 bases; nucleotides not matched to a gene: 12. The CDR3 protein is CASITFRDRSYGYTF. The CDR3 bases are TGTGCCAGCATCACCTTTAGGGACAGATCCTATGGCTACACCTTC.

There are many counts of this clonotype. This chain uses TRBV4-1 with TRBJ2-2; possible D gene TRBD1, 5 bases. The germline V and J ends were trimmed by 4 bases and 3 bases, with 24 bases remaining between them. The germline CDR1 and CDR2 sequences are MGHRA and YSYEKL. The CDR3 length is 19 residues. CDR3 DNA sequence: TGCGCCAGCAGCCGGGGCCCGGACATTCGAACCTATCACACCGGGGAGCTGTTTTTT. Translated: CASSRGPDIRTYHTGELFF.

In this sample, this clonotype turned up many times. The chain combines TRBV29-1 with TRBJ2-2; the D is unclear. Trimming stripped 1 base from V and 2 bases from J, with 8 bases between. There are 14 residues in the CDR3. Germline lookup yields CDR1 SQVTM and CDR2 ANQGSEA. Here the CDR3 DNA reads TGCAGCGTTGAAGCCCCACAAAACACCGGGGAGCTGTTTTTT. Its translation is CSVEAPQNTGELFF.

The J gene is TRBJ1-1, the V gene TRBV6-2 or TRBV6-3; no clear D. This CDR3 contains 13 residues. V was cut by 5 bases and J by 5 bases, with 12 bases left in between. Germline-derived CDR1 and CDR2 are MNHEY and SVGEGT. The CDR3 DNA reads as TGTGCCAGCAGTCCGCAGGTCGGGACTGAAGCTTTCTTT. It yields the protein CASSPQVGTEAFF.

The rearrangement links TRBV6-1 to TRBJ2-5; D is possibly TRBD1 (5 bases). Looked up from germline, CDR1 is MNHNS and CDR2 is SASEGT. The germline V and J ends were trimmed by 6 bases and 7 bases, with 15 bases remaining between them. The CDR3 runs 13 residues. As DNA, the CDR3 is TGTGCCAGCAGACTTACAGGATCAGGGACCCAGTACTTC. It is translated as CASRLTGSGTQYF.

A word on this clonotype: The junction shows a germline mismatch at one end, possibly a read error. The chain joins TRBV7-2 to TRBJ2-1; 9 bases align to TRBD2. Germline-derived CDR1 and CDR2 are SGHTA and FQGNSA. The CDR3 length is 15 residues. CDR3 in amino acids: CASSVAGVPYNEQFF. The CDR3 nucleotides read TGTGCCAGCAGCGTAGCGGGAGTCCCCTACAATGAGCAGTTCTTC.

The chain employs TRBV6-2 or TRBV6-3 and TRBJ1-1; TRBD1 is a possible D gene (5 bases). Germline CDR1 reads MNHEY; CDR2 reads SVGEGT. The V gene lost 10 bases and the J gene lost 2 bases, with 20 bases spanning the gap. This CDR3 has 15 residues. CDR3 nucleotides: TGTGCCACGGAAAAGGAGACGGGGACCAACACTGAAGCTTTCTTT. Protein: CATEKETGTNTEAFF.

This rearrangement joins TRBV20-1 to TRBJ2-7, with 7 bases fitting TRBD2. This CDR3 spans 13 amino acids. CDR1 DFQATT and CDR2 SNEGSKA come from the germline V gene (reference sequence). Germline trimming cut 6 bases from V and 3 bases from J; bases unmatched to any gene: 8. The CDR3 is CSALGGVVYEQYF. The CDR3 DNA sequence: TGCAGTGCCCTGGGAGGGGTAGTCTACGAGCAGTACTTC.

Many counts were recorded for this clonotype. The chain has TRBV5-5 and TRBJ1-3; D is unclear. The CDR3 runs to 14 residues. Trimming stripped 1 base from V and 0 bases from J, with 5 bases between. The germline CDR1 and CDR2 sequences are SGHKS and YYEKEE (reference sequence). The CDR3 DNA reads as TGTGCCAGCAGCTTGTTCGACTCTGGAAACACCATATATTTT. It translates to CASSLFDSGNTIYF. Based on the CDR3 plus reference TRBV5-5 and TRBJ1-3, the full variable domain is DAGVTQSPTHLIKTRGQQVTLRCSPISGHKSVSWYQQVLGQGPQFIFQYYEKEERGRGNFPDRFSARQFPNYSSELNVNALLLGDSALYLCASSLFDSGNTIYFGEGSWLTVV.

There are many counts of this clonotype. The chain joins TRBV28 to TRBJ2-7, with 12 bases matching TRBD1. This CDR3 is built from 14 residues. The junction had 6 bases not matched to a gene; V was cut back by 7 bases and J by 5 bases. Germline V gives CDR1 MDHEN, CDR2 SYDVKM. CDR3 loop: CASTPGTGGDEQYF. CDR3 in DNA: TGTGCCAGCACCCCCGGGACAGGGGGCGACGAGCAGTACTTC. Looking up the rest from reference TRBV28 and TRBJ2-7 gives the full variable domain: DVKVTQSSRYLVKRTGEKVFLECVQDMDHENMFWYRQDPGLGLRLIYFSYDVKMKEKGDIPEGYSVSREKKERFSLILESASTNQTSMYLCASTPGTGGDEQYFGPGTRLTVT.

This clonotype was detected ten times or more. The junction and the germline gene differ at one end; a read error may be behind it. Here the CDR3 reads CASSPDSAIKYF. DNA for the CDR3: TGTGCCAGCTCACCCGACTCGGCCATTAAGTACTTC. The gene calls are TRBV18 and TRBJ2-4; D is undetermined. Per germline, CDR1 KGHSH and CDR2 LQKENI. This CDR3 has 12 amino acids. The variable domain in full, completed from reference TRBV18 and TRBJ2-4, reads NAGVMQNPRHLVRRRGQEARLRCSPMKGHSHVYWYRQLPEEGLKFMVYLQKENIIDESGMPKERFSAEFPKEGPSILRIQQVVRGDSAAYFCASSPDSAIKYFGAGTRLSVL.

This clonotype was found many times. The CDR3 reads CASSWVPLDQPQHF. CDR3 coding DNA: TGTGCCAGCAGCTGGGTCCCCCTTGATCAGCCCCAGCATTTT. V gene TRBV7-8 combines with J gene TRBJ1-5, with D uncertain. Germline-derived CDR1 and CDR2 are SGHVS and FQNEAQ. Trimming cost V 4 bases and J 5 bases, with 12 bases left between them. The CDR3 extends over 14 amino acids. Full variable domain (outside the CDR3, taken from reference TRBV7-8 and TRBJ1-5): GAGVSQSPRYKVAKRGQDVALRCDPISGHVSLFWYQQALGQGPEFLTYFQNEAQLDKSGLPSDRFFAERPEGSVSTLKIQRTQQEDSAVYLCASSWVPLDQPQHFGDGTRLSIL.

This clonotype was seen ten or more times. This chain connects TRBV6-1 to TRBJ1-1; D is ambiguous. Per the germline V gene, CDR1 is MNHNS and CDR2 is SASEGT. CDR3 size: 13 residues. V dropped 4 bases and J dropped 1 base, with 7 bases sitting between them. The CDR3 region has the DNA TGTGCCAGCAGTGCCTTTGGGAACACTGAAGCTTTCTTT. Amino acids: CASSAFGNTEAFF.

This clonotype was seen at least ten times. Relative to the germline gene, one junction end is altered; a read error may explain this. The V gene is TRBV6-1, the J gene TRBJ2-7; maybe TRBD1 (6 bases). The CDR3 contains 11 residues. Germline values: CDR1 MNHNS, CDR2 SASEGT. In DNA form, the CDR3 reads TGTGCCAGCAGAGCCTCAGGGGCACTATCCTTC. Translated: CASRASGALSF.

The chain combines TRBV2 with TRBJ1-3, with 8 bases that match TRBD1. Germline CDR1 SNHLY, CDR2 FYNNEI. CDR3 length: 15 residues. Unmatched junction bases numbered 7, after V lost 7 bases and J lost 2 bases. CDR3: CASMLTGVPGNTIYF. CDR3 coding DNA: TGTGCCAGCATGTTGACAGGGGTCCCTGGAAACACCATATATTTT.

CDR3 DNA: TGTGCCAGCATCACCACTTTATATAACACTGAAGCTTTCTTT. This codes for CASITTLYNTEAFF. The rearrangement links TRBV6-1 to TRBJ1-1; D unclear. Germline V CDR1 and CDR2: MNHNS, SASEGT. V shed 7 bases and J shed 2 bases, with 14 bases lying between them. The CDR3 runs to 14 residues.

The J gene is TRBJ1-1, the V gene TRBV12-3 or TRBV12-4; perhaps TRBD1 as D (5 bases). V was clipped by 8 bases and J by 1 base, with 17 bases between them. This CDR3 comprises 15 residues. The CDR3 is CASYKTGTANTEAFF. Here the CDR3 DNA reads TGTGCCAGCTATAAGACCGGGACGGCGAACACTGAAGCTTTCTTT.

About this clonotype itself: A much larger clone differs from this one at a single base, so this may be a read error. V and J are TRBV2 and TRBJ1-5, with D uncertain. V dropped 2 bases and J dropped 3 bases, with 5 bases sitting between them. The CDR3 covers 13 residues. Germline V CDR1 and CDR2: SNHLY, FYNNEI. The CDR3 sequence is CASSESINQPQHF. CDR3 nucleotides: TGTGCCAGCAGTGAAAGCATCAATCAGCCCCAGCATTTT.

This clonotype was found many times. V is TRBV2 and J is TRBJ2-2; D may be TRBD1 or TRBD2 (6 bases each). The CDR3 covers 15 residues. Trimming removed 3 bases from V and 4 bases from J, with 12 bases in between. Germline V CDR1 and CDR2: SNHLY, FYNNEI. The CDR3 spells CASSDPGARTGELFF. CDR3 DNA: TGTGCCAGCAGTGATCCGGGGGCGCGCACCGGGGAGCTGTTTTTT. The variable domain in full, completed from reference TRBV2 and TRBJ2-2, reads EPEVTQTPSHQVTQMGQEVILRCVPISNHLYFYWYRQILGQKVEFLVSFYNNEISEKSEIFDDQFSVERPDGSNFTLKIRSTKLEDSAMYFCASSDPGARTGELFFGEGSRLTVL.